These 10 T cell receptor beta chains were all obtained from the same sample, sequenced in a study of shared clonotypes between healthy human individuals. Data came from immunoSEQ multiplex PCR; TCRdb stores just in-frame clones and leaves some out. The sample lists around 700,000 clones, approximately 75% seen once, with around 1.8% in the top ten. Sequenced sample: memory CD4+ T cells sorted from blood. Subset given: CD45RA-negative fraction. These TCRs come from a woman in her thirties in good health.

On this clone: Other nucleotide sequences in the sample specify the same CDR3. This chain uses TRBV18 with TRBJ2-5; D is uncertain. V lost 0 bases and J 0 bases, leaving 5 bases between the germline ends. The CDR3 extends over 14 amino acids. CDR1 and CDR2 (germline): KGHSH, LQKENI. The CDR3 here is CASSPPGNQETQYF. CDR3 DNA sequence: TGTGCCAGCTCACCACCCGGCAACCAAGAGACCCAGTACTTC.

Note on this clone: The same CDR3 is also encoded by other DNA sequences in this sample. This chain links TRBV18 with TRBJ1-1; D perhaps matches TRBD1 (5 bases). Germline CDR1 reads KGHSH; CDR2 reads LQKENI. The CDR3 runs 12 residues. Deletions cut 3 bases from V and 7 bases from J, with 9 bases between. DNA of the CDR3: TGTGCCAGCTCACCGCTGCAGGGTGAAGCTTTCTTT. It codes for CASSPLQGEAFF.

This clone was recorded many times. The chain joins TRBV11-2 to TRBJ2-7, with D maybe TRBD2 (6 bases). With 4 bases removed from V and 11 bases from J, the gap between germline ends came to 15 bases. The CDR3 sequence is 12 residues long. Germline values: CDR1 SGHAT, CDR2 FQNNGV. CDR3 sequence (DNA): TGTGCCAGCAGCTCCGGGGACTTGAGGGAGTACTTC. As protein: CASSSGDLREYF.

V is TRBV18 and J is TRBJ1-1; D might be TRBD1 (5 bases). CDR3 size: 15 residues. From germline, CDR1 is KGHSH and CDR2 LQKENI. The V and J ends lost 3 bases and 5 bases respectively, with 16 bases between them. The CDR3 DNA reads TGTGCCAGCTCACCGAATAGGGGCTTATGGACTGAAGCTTTCTTT. The encoded protein is CASSPNRGLWTEAFF.

CDR3 protein: CASSLSIGVGGNTIYF. CDR3 nucleotides: TGTGCCAGCAGTCTCAGTATAGGGGTCGGGGGAAACACCATATATTTT. The V and J genes are TRBV28 and TRBJ1-3, with TRBD1 as a possible D gene (5 bases). CDR1 and CDR2 from the germline V gene are MDHEN and SYDVKM. This CDR3 spans 16 amino acids. Trimming removed 5 bases at V and 4 bases at J, with 18 bases between.

The CDR3 loop reads CASSYTSGFYNEQFF. Here the CDR3 DNA reads TGTGCCAGCAGTTACACTAGCGGGTTTTACAATGAGCAGTTCTTC. The chain links TRBV6-5 to TRBJ2-1, with TRBD2 matching 9 bases. The trim removed 2 bases at V and 4 bases at J, leaving 3 bases unmatched. The CDR3 length is 15 residues. The germline CDR1 and CDR2 sequences are MNHEY and SVGAGI.

This clone was picked up many times. V is TRBV5-1 and J is TRBJ2-7, with a weak D call TRBD2 (7 bases). The V gene lost 4 bases and the J gene lost 2 bases, with 22 bases spanning the gap. CDR1 SGHRS and CDR2 YFSETQ come from the germline V gene. The length of the CDR3 is 17 residues. The CDR3 bases are TGCGCCAGCAGCAAGGGGGTCACTAGCGCTATCGCCTACGAGCAGTACTTC. The encoded protein is CASSKGVTSAIAYEQYF. Full variable domain (outside the CDR3, taken from reference TRBV5-1 and TRBJ2-7): KAGVTQTPRYLIKTRGQQVTLSCSPISGHRSVSWYQQTPGQGLQFLFEYFSETQRNKGNFPGRFSGRQFSNSRSEMNVSTLELGDSALYLCASSKGVTSAIAYEQYFGPGTRLTVT.

This clone was recorded many times. This chain links TRBV4-1 with TRBJ1-5; D may be TRBD1 (6 bases). The CDR3 totals 16 residues. Trimming took off 0 bases at V and 2 bases at J, with 11 bases between the two ends. The germline V gene encodes CDR1 MGHRA and CDR2 YSYEKL. The CDR3 spells CASSQDGGMGNQPQHF. The DNA for the CDR3 is TGCGCCAGCAGCCAAGACGGGGGCATGGGCAATCAGCCCCAGCATTTT.

The chain is built from TRBV19 and TRBJ1-1, with TRBD1 identical over 7 bases. V was pared by 4 bases and J by 0 bases, with 8 bases of the junction left unmatched. The germline V gene has CDR1 LNHDA and CDR2 SQIVND (reference sequence). The CDR3 extends over 16 amino acids. CDR3 sequence: CASSTMTGTVNTEAFF. The CDR3 DNA is TGTGCCAGTAGTACGATGACCGGGACAGTGAACACTGAAGCTTTCTTT.

The V call is TRBV5-1, the J call TRBJ2-7; a weak D match, TRBD2 (5 bases). V dropped 3 bases and J dropped 0 bases, with 10 bases sitting between them. This CDR3 is 14 amino acids long. Per the germline V gene, CDR1 is SGHRS and CDR2 is YFSETQ. The CDR3 region has the DNA TGCGCCAGCAGCTCTCCGGGGAGCTCCTACGAGCAGTACTTC. Protein: CASSSPGSSYEQYF.